The entry that follows covers one T cell receptor (beta chain) sequence. Its antigen is unidentified. The data stem from a study of T cell responses to AZD1222 COVID-19 vaccine. In the study overall: Pooled in the analysis were second doses at about 4 or about 12 weeks. Study results and limitations: Among vaccine-associated CD4 TCRs, coverage spanned spike, with dominance at 160-218 and 743-854. AZD1222 recipients seropositive at baseline numbered only five to seven. In a largely white British group with more females than males, clonal diversity was possibly underestimated.

After removal of 3 bases from V and 4 bases from J, the junction contained 12 bases not matched to a gene. The CDR3 has 17 residues. Germline CDR1 SGHTA, CDR2 FQGNSA. Sequenced by immunoSEQ multiplex PCR; TCRdb stores in-frame clones only, minus some. The sample has 80,000 or so clones, around 90% seen once. The source was peripheral blood, collected on day 0 of AZD1222 vaccination. This clonotype was obtained from an adult in good health. The J gene is TRBJ2-1, the V gene TRBV7-2, with 7 bases that match TRBD2. The CDR3 DNA is TGTGCCAGCAGCTTTACCGGGGTTAGTAGCGGGTACAATGAGCAGTTCTTC. Residues: CASSFTGVSSGYNEQFF.